These 8 T cell receptor beta chains came from one sample sequenced in a study of CD8 T cells in ankylosing spondylitis. TCRdb independently ran MiXCR on the 5' RACE reads; one entry per CDR3 protein. The table includes 250,000 or so distinct CDR3 sequences, 24% detected once. Sequencing used blood, either unsorted or a sorted T cell fraction (not recorded which). The source of these receptors is a male donor with ankylosing spondylitis or in good health (not recorded which).

The chain couples TRBV4-2 to TRBJ2-2; TRBD1 matches at 10 bases. CDR1 and CDR2 from the germline V gene are LGHNA and YNFKEQ. Trimming took 1 base from V and 0 from J; bases not matched to a gene: 5. The CDR3 extends over 18 amino acids. CDR3 protein: CASSQVLGQGANTGELFF. The CDR3 DNA is TGTGCCAGCAGCCAAGTTCTCGGACAGGGGGCGAACACCGGGGAGCTGTTTTTT.

This sequence joins TRBV12-3 or TRBV12-4 and TRBJ2-7; 9 bases align to TRBD1. The junction had 13 bases not matched to a gene; V was cut back by 6 bases and J by 10 bases. This CDR3 is built from 14 residues. CDR3 residues: CASSNPGTGRYQYF. The CDR3 coding sequence is TGTGCCAGCAGCAACCCGGGGACAGGGCGGTACCAGTACTTC.

This clonotype was found a few times. V gene TRBV2 combines with J gene TRBJ2-3, with TRBD2 identical over 11 bases. The CDR3 length is 15 residues. V lost 5 bases, J lost 1 base, and 2 bases stayed unmatched. Germline V gives CDR1 SNHLY, CDR2 FYNNEI. CDR3 bases: TGTGCCAGCAGTAGGACTAGCGGGCGCACAGATACGCAGTATTTT. This codes for CASSRTSGRTDTQYF.

This clonotype was picked up many times. CDR3 sequence reads: CSAPPALAASTDTQYF. The CDR3 coding sequence is TGCAGTGCTCCCCCCGCACTAGCGGCTAGCACAGATACGCAGTATTTT. The chain joins TRBV20-1 to TRBJ2-3; 8 bases fit TRBD2. Germline-derived CDR1 and CDR2 are DFQATT and SNEGSKA (reference sequence). The V and J ends lost 5 bases and 0 bases, in that order; junction bases with no gene match: 10. The CDR3 contains 16 residues.

The rearrangement uses TRBV4-1 and TRBJ2-7; 8 bases agree with TRBD2. The trim removed 4 bases at V and 6 bases at J, leaving 17 bases unmatched. CDR1 is MGHRA and CDR2 is YSYEKL in the germline V gene. The CDR3 is 17 residues long. The CDR3 region is CASSRLGGGPFFSEQYF. The CDR3, as DNA: TGCGCCAGCAGCCGTCTCGGCGGGGGGCCGTTTTTTTCCGAGCAGTACTTC.

The chain recombines TRBV12-3 or TRBV12-4 with TRBJ2-7; 9 nucleotides line up with TRBD1. Trimming cost V 3 bases and J 2 bases; bases outside gene matches: 11. The CDR3 covers 17 residues. The CDR3 here is CASSLHDWDRATYEQYF. The CDR3 DNA reads as TGTGCCAGCAGTTTGCACGACTGGGACAGGGCAACCTACGAGCAGTACTTC.

The chain joins TRBV18 to TRBJ2-3; maybe TRBD2 (6 bases). V was clipped by 5 bases and J by 5 bases, with 20 bases between them. Germline V CDR1 and CDR2: KGHSH, LQKENI. The CDR3 consists of 16 residues. The CDR3 DNA reads TGTGCCAGCTCAGCAACTAGCTCCGTTCTGCTAGATACGCAGTATTTT. Translated, it gives CASSATSSVLLDTQYF.

This clonotype was seen ten or more times. V is TRBV11-2 and J is TRBJ1-3; D is ambiguous. This CDR3 has 13 amino acids. Deletions cut 6 bases from V and 4 bases from J, with 10 bases between. CDR1 and CDR2 from the germline V gene are SGHAT and FQNNGV. CDR3 coding DNA: TGTGCCAGCAGTAGAGGGCCAGGAAACACCATATATTTT. As protein: CASSRGPGNTIYF. Supplemented by reference TRBV11-2 and TRBJ1-3, the full variable domain reads EAGVAQSPRYKIIEKRQSVAFWCNPISGHATLYWYQQILGQGPKLLIQFQNNGVVDDSQLPKDRFSAERLKGVDSTLKIQPAKLEDSAVYLCASSRGPGNTIYFGEGSWLTVV.